The rows below give T cell receptor beta chains drawn from one sample of a study of blood T cell repertoires in COVID-19. Assay: immunoSEQ multiplex PCR; the TCRdb copy retains only in-frame clones and omits some. The sample has around 190,000 clones, roughly 80% seen once. Material: peripheral blood. These receptor sequences come from a man aged 60-69 years with acute or convalescent COVID-19. Each CDR3 is given with its conserved first and last residue. Each record gives: J gene, V gene, clone size, D gene, CDR3 DNA, CDR3 protein. D genes are given only for firm matches. Size values are once, few and many counts, or a class for expanded clones, and some rows have none.

J: TRBJ2-2; V: TRBV9; size: -; D: TRBD1; DNA: TGTGCCAGCAGCGTAGCGGACAGGGTGACCGGGGAGCTGTTTTTT; CDR3: CASSVADRVTGELFF
J: TRBJ2-2; V: TRBV5-1; size: -; D: -; DNA: TGCGCCAGCAGCTCCCGGGGGACAGTCGGACAAGGGACCGGGGAGCTGTTTTTT; CDR3: CASSSRGTVGQGTGELFF
J: TRBJ2-1; V: TRBV9; size: -; D: TRBD2; DNA: TGTGCCAGCAGCGTTGGACTAGCAAGAGACAATGAGCAGTTCTTC; CDR3: CASSVGLARDNEQFF
J: TRBJ2-7; V: TRBV2; size: once; D: TRBD2; DNA: TGTGCCAGCAGTGAAGCGCTTCCTAGCGGGGGCTACGAGCAGTACTTC; CDR3: CASSEALPSGGYEQYF
J: TRBJ2-1; V: TRBV5-1; size: -; D: TRBD2; DNA: TGCGCCAGCAGCTTGGCGTACGGGACTAGCATCGTGGATGAGCAGTTCTTC; CDR3: CASSLAYGTSIVDEQFF
J: TRBJ2-7; V: TRBV10-3; size: -; D: -; DNA: TGTGCCATCAGTGAGCCTCTACAGGGTTCGCTAGGGGAGCAGTACTTC; CDR3: CAISEPLQGSLGEQYF
J: TRBJ1-5; V: TRBV28; size: -; D: -; DNA: TGTGCCAGCTCCGAGGCAGCCAGTAGTTGGATTTCGCCCCAGCATTTT; CDR3: CASSEAASSWISPQHF
J: TRBJ2-3; V: TRBV4-1; size: -; D: -; DNA: TGCGCCAGCAGCCCGCGGGACGGTGGGGCAGATACGCAGTATTTT; CDR3: CASSPRDGGADTQYF
J: TRBJ1-1; V: TRBV5-6; size: -; D: TRBD1; DNA: TGTGCCAGCAGCTTGGAGTGGGACAGGGACACTGAAGCTTTCTTT; CDR3: CASSLEWDRDTEAFF
J: TRBJ2-7; V: TRBV29-1; size: -; D: -; DNA: TGCAGCGTGCGCGGGGGCGACAGCTCCTACGAGCAGTACTTC; CDR3: CSVRGGDSSYEQYF
J: TRBJ2-7; V: TRBV19; size: -; D: TRBD1; DNA: TGTGCCAGTAGTACCCCCCCCGGGACAGGGACAGGACACGAGCAGTACTTC; CDR3: CASSTPPGTGTGHEQYF
J: TRBJ2-7; V: TRBV3-1/TRBV3-2; size: -; D: TRBD2; DNA: TGTGCCAGCAGCCGGGACTACTACGAGCAGTACTTC; CDR3: CASSRDYYEQYF
J: TRBJ2-5; V: TRBV13; size: -; D: TRBD1; DNA: TGTGCCAGCAGCTTACAGGGGGCTGCGGGAAAGACCCAGTACTTC; CDR3: CASSLQGAAGKTQYF
J: TRBJ2-7; V: TRBV5-1; size: -; D: -; DNA: TGCGCCAGCAGACTCGGAACAGGGAAGGTATACGAGCAGTACTTC; CDR3: CASRLGTGKVYEQYF
J: TRBJ2-7; V: TRBV9; size: -; D: TRBD2; DNA: TGTGCCAGCAGCGAATCTAGCGGAACCCTACGAGAGCAGTACTTC; CDR3: CASSESSGTLREQYF
J: TRBJ2-3; V: TRBV7-2; size: few; D: -; DNA: TGTGCCAGCAGCCCAACGGGACTTCCCCGGGAGTATTTT; CDR3: CASSPTGLPREYF
J: TRBJ2-1; V: TRBV24-1; size: -; D: -; DNA: TGTGCCACCAGTGGGCTAGCGAGCTTCTCCTACAATGAGCAGTTCTTC; CDR3: CATSGLASFSYNEQFF
J: TRBJ1-4; V: TRBV5-1; size: few; D: -; DNA: TGCGCCAGCAGAGTGGCGGGGGACTTGTCTAATGAAAAACTGTTTTTT; CDR3: CASRVAGDLSNEKLFF
J: TRBJ2-5; V: TRBV5-1; size: -; D: -; DNA: TGCGCCAGCAGCTTTGAGGAGACCCAGTACTTC; CDR3: CASSFEETQYF
J: TRBJ1-2; V: TRBV30; size: -; D: -; DNA: TGTGCCTGGAGTACCCTCCAACAGGGAGCTCATGGCTACACCTTC; CDR3: CAWSTLQQGAHGYTF
J: TRBJ1-5; V: TRBV6-7; size: -; D: -; DNA: TGTGCCAGCACCAGCGACGTTTACAATCAGCCCCAGCATTTT; CDR3: CASTSDVYNQPQHF
J: TRBJ2-7; V: TRBV4-1; size: -; D: TRBD2; DNA: TGCGCCAGCAGCCAAGAGGGCCCTAGCGGGAGACGGGAGCAGTACTTC; CDR3: CASSQEGPSGRREQYF
J: TRBJ2-3; V: TRBV19; size: once; D: TRBD1; DNA: TGTGCCAGTAGGGACAGGGGGAAAAGCACAGATACGCAGTATTTT; CDR3: CASRDRGKSTDTQYF
J: TRBJ1-2; V: TRBV2; size: -; D: -; DNA: TGTGCCAGACGGAGGAGAAACTATGGCTACACCTTC; CDR3: CARRRRNYGYTF
J: TRBJ2-7; V: TRBV7-2; size: -; D: -; DNA: TGTGCCAGCAGCTTAGCGTATGGGGCGGGGAACGCCCACGAGCAGTACTTC; CDR3: CASSLAYGAGNAHEQYF
J: TRBJ1-5; V: TRBV5-4; size: -; D: TRBD1; DNA: TGTGCCAGCAGCTTGGTGACAGGGCCCTGCAATCAGCCCCAGCATTTT; CDR3: CASSLVTGPCNQPQHF
J: TRBJ2-3; V: TRBV5-1; size: -; D: -; DNA: TGCGCCAGCAGCTTGGATGGCAGGAGCACAGATACGCAGTATTTT; CDR3: CASSLDGRSTDTQYF
J: TRBJ2-3; V: TRBV16; size: -; D: -; DNA: TGTGCCAGCAGCCAATCGCGAGGGCGGAGTACGCAGTATTTT; CDR3: CASSQSRGRSTQYF
J: TRBJ2-4; V: TRBV6-2/TRBV6-3; size: few; D: -; DNA: TGTGCCAGCAGTGCGATAGAACTCCTCGGTGTAGCCAAAAACATTCAGTACTTC; CDR3: CASSAIELLGVAKNIQYF
J: TRBJ2-1; V: TRBV27; size: -; D: -; DNA: TGTGCCAGCAGTTGGTGGCGGGGCCTCGACAATGAGCAGTTCTTC; CDR3: CASSWWRGLDNEQFF
J: TRBJ2-1; V: TRBV7-6; size: -; D: -; DNA: TGTGCCAGCAGCTTAGAGAGGAGCTCCTACAATGAGCAGTTCTTC; CDR3: CASSLERSSYNEQFF
J: TRBJ1-1; V: TRBV5-1; size: -; D: -; DNA: TGCGCCAGCAGCTTGGCCGGGGGGGACACTGAAGCTTTCTTT; CDR3: CASSLAGGDTEAFF
J: TRBJ1-3; V: TRBV11-2; size: -; D: -; DNA: TGTGCCAGCAGCTTGGTACATGACTCTGGAAACACCATATATTTT; CDR3: CASSLVHDSGNTIYF
J: TRBJ1-6; V: TRBV2; size: once; D: -; DNA: TGTGCCAGCAGTGAAGATTGGCCCTCTCCCCACTTT; CDR3: CASSEDWPSPHF
J: TRBJ1-2; V: TRBV7-9; size: few; D: TRBD1; DNA: TGTGCCAGCAGCTCAGCATACAGGGGGGATGGCTACACCTTC; CDR3: CASSSAYRGDGYTF
J: TRBJ2-3; V: TRBV27; size: few; D: TRBD2; DNA: TGTGCCAGCAGTTTATCGCTTGGGCGGGGGGGATGGAATACGCAGTATTTT; CDR3: CASSLSLGRGGWNTQYF
J: TRBJ1-2; V: TRBV6-5; size: -; D: -; DNA: TGTGCCAGCAGGGCCTCAGTGAACTATGGCTACACCTTC; CDR3: CASRASVNYGYTF
J: TRBJ1-3; V: TRBV7-8; size: few; D: TRBD1; DNA: TGTGCCAGCAGCTTCAAACCAACAGGGGTATCTGGAAACACCATATATTTT; CDR3: CASSFKPTGVSGNTIYF
J: TRBJ1-2; V: TRBV6-2/TRBV6-3; size: -; D: TRBD1; DNA: TGTGCCAGCAGTTACCCAGGGACAGCCTGCACCTTC; CDR3: CASSYPGTACTF
J: TRBJ2-1; V: TRBV24-1; size: -; D: -; DNA: TGTGCCACCAGTGATTTTTTAGCTGAGCAGTTCTTC; CDR3: CATSDFLAEQFF
J: TRBJ2-7; V: TRBV13; size: -; D: TRBD1; DNA: TGTGCCAGCAGCACCGCGGGGGGACAGGGGTTCTTC; CDR3: CASSTAGGQGFF